What follows are 30 T cell receptor beta chains derived from one specimen sequenced in a study of cytomegalovirus exposure and HLA in healthy donors. In the PCR, 60 Vbeta and 13 Jbeta primers were used. This table comes from immunoSEQ multiplex PCR, and its TCRdb copy is limited to in-frame clones, with some not included. The repertoire includes over 200,000 clones, roughly four fifths of them detected once, and about 0.58% sits in the top ten. The sequenced sample consisted of PBMCs. These receptors all come from a woman in her 40s in good health and CMV-seronegative.

This clone was seen just once. The V and J genes are TRBV2 and TRBJ2-7; D call uncertain. V dropped 6 bases and J dropped 4 bases, with 19 bases sitting between them. Germline V gives CDR1 SNHLY, CDR2 FYNNEI. The CDR3 has 15 amino acids. The CDR3 loop reads CASSPTSARTYEQYF. The CDR3 DNA reads TGTGCCAGCAGCCCTACGTCCGCACGTACTTACGAGCAGTACTTC.

CDR3 bases: TGTGCCATCAGCAACAGGGGTCAAGGGGGGACTGAAGCTTTCTTT. Amino acids: CAISNRGQGGTEAFF. J is TRBJ1-1 and V is TRBV10-3, with 7 nucleotides matching TRBD1. The CDR3 spans 15 residues. From germline, CDR1 is ENHRY and CDR2 SYGVKD. With 6 bases clipped from V and 5 bases from J, the junction kept 12 bases outside the gene matches.

This clone was observed once. The chain uses TRBV27 and TRBJ1-1; unclear D gene. V lost 5 bases and J 4 bases, leaving 8 bases between the germline ends. Germline CDR1 MNHEY, CDR2 SMNVEV (reference sequence). The length of the CDR3 is 12 residues. CDR3 in DNA: TGTGCCAGCAGTGGCCGGGGCACTGAAGCTTTCTTT. As protein: CASSGRGTEAFF.

This clone was counted between two and nine times. The genes are TRBV6-6 and TRBJ1-1, with a weak D call TRBD1 (5 bases). Trimming took off 6 bases at V and 2 bases at J, with 19 bases between the two ends. The CDR3 loop spans 16 amino acids. The germline V gene encodes CDR1 MNHNY and CDR2 SVGAGI (reference sequence). CDR3 sequence reads: CASRGSARTSNTEAFF. For the CDR3, the DNA is TGTGCCAGCAGGGGGTCGGCACGGACATCAAACACTGAAGCTTTCTTT.

The rearrangement joins TRBV6-6 to TRBJ1-2; TRBD1 agrees at 9 bases. This CDR3 has 14 residues. With 5 bases clipped from V and 4 bases from J, the junction kept 5 bases outside the gene matches. Germline CDR1 and CDR2: MNHNY and SVGAGI (reference sequence). The CDR3 DNA is TGTGCCAGCAGTAGGGACAGGGTGGCCTATGGCTACACCTTC. This gives the protein CASSRDRVAYGYTF.

The chain is built from TRBV10-3 and TRBJ1-5, with D hard to call. The V and J ends lost 6 bases and 3 bases respectively, with 12 bases between them. Looked up from germline, CDR1 is ENHRY and CDR2 is SYGVKD. The CDR3 spans 14 residues. CDR3 DNA: TGTGCCATCAGGGGCGAAGGCCTCAATCAGCCCCAGCATTTT. It encodes CAIRGEGLNQPQHF.

This clone turned up a few times. The V gene is TRBV7-9, the J gene TRBJ2-2, with 10 positions matching TRBD1. Germline CDR1 is SEHNR and CDR2 is FQNEAQ (reference sequence). Trimming took 6 bases from V and 5 from J; bases not matched to a gene: 12. The CDR3 is made up of 17 amino acids. The CDR3 reads CASRPTTGGARTGELFF. The CDR3 DNA follows: TGTGCCAGCAGGCCAACGACAGGGGGCGCGAGGACCGGGGAGCTGTTTTTT.

In its sample, this clone was seen once. The V call is TRBV29-1, the J call TRBJ2-7; 9 bases are shared with TRBD1. The germline V gene encodes CDR1 SQVTM and CDR2 ANQGSEA. The CDR3 contains 13 residues. With 4 bases clipped from V and 3 bases from J, the junction kept 4 bases outside the gene matches. CDR3 in amino acids: CSVVQGAYYEQYF. The CDR3 DNA reads as TGCAGCGTTGTACAGGGGGCGTACTACGAGCAGTACTTC.

Of note for this clone: This specimen includes other DNA sequences encoding the same CDR3. This rearrangement joins TRBV6-5 to TRBJ2-5; D is perhaps TRBD2 (5 bases). The germline CDR1 and CDR2 sequences are MNHEY and SVGAGI. The CDR3 extends over 13 amino acids. V lost 6 bases, J lost 0 bases, and 8 bases lay in between. The CDR3 DNA reads TGTGCCAGCAGACGGGGATACCAAGAGACCCAGTACTTC. It codes for CASRRGYQETQYF.

The V and J genes are TRBV4-3 and TRBJ2-5, with 11 bases lining up with TRBD2. Germline V lookup: CDR1 LGHNA, CDR2 YSLEER. J lost 8 bases, V lost 5 bases, and 10 bases had no gene match. The CDR3 totals 15 residues. This chain's CDR3 is CASSKASGGPGTQYF. CDR3 DNA sequence: TGCGCCAGCAGCAAAGCTAGCGGGGGGCCGGGTACCCAGTACTTC.

The chain uses TRBV19 and TRBJ2-2; D gene uncertain. Trimming left V 5 bases short and J 7 bases short, with 17 bases between. The length of the CDR3 is 15 residues. Germline values: CDR1 LNHDA, CDR2 SQIVND (reference sequence). The CDR3 DNA is TGTGCCAGTAGTCCGATGGCCTCAAGAAGCGGGGAGCTGTTTTTT. Its protein product is CASSPMASRSGELFF.

The CDR3 sequence is CASSRGQKTNQPQHF. The CDR3 coding sequence is TGCGCCAGCAGTCGCGGACAGAAGACTAATCAGCCCCAGCATTTT. The rearrangement links TRBV10-1 to TRBJ1-5, with a weak D call TRBD1 (6 bases). V was trimmed by 5 bases and J by 4 bases, leaving 15 bases between them. The germline CDR1 and CDR2 sequences are WNHNN and SYGVQD (reference sequence). The CDR3 loop spans 15 amino acids.

The CDR3 coding sequence is TGCGCCAGCAGCTTGGGCCCTGGGGTAGCGGGGGATACGGGCGAGCAGTACTTC. Residues: CASSLGPGVAGDTGEQYF. This sequence joins TRBV5-1 and TRBJ2-7; 9 bases are shared with TRBD2. V trimming: 0 bases; J trimming: 6 bases; junction bases outside the gene matches: 16. Germline CDR1 SGHRS, CDR2 YFSETQ. The CDR3 totals 18 residues.

The rearrangement joins TRBV6-6 to TRBJ2-7; 7 nucleotides align to TRBD2. Germline lookup yields CDR1 MNHNY and CDR2 SVGAGI (reference sequence). V shed 4 bases and J 1 base; nucleotides not matched to a gene: 4. The CDR3 is 14 residues long. The CDR3 DNA reads as TGTGCCAGCAGTTCAGGGAGGGGATCCTACGAGCAGTACTTC. Its translation is CASSSGRGSYEQYF.

The CDR3 sequence: CAWSVGGQPQHF. The CDR3 DNA sequence: TGTGCCTGGAGTGTAGGGGGACAGCCCCAGCATTTT. The V call is TRBV30, the J call TRBJ1-5, with a possible D match to TRBD1 (6 bases). The V gene lost 0 bases and the J gene lost 7 bases, with 7 bases spanning the gap. The CDR3 covers 12 residues. CDR1 and CDR2 (germline): GTSNPN, SVGIG (reference sequence).

This chain uses TRBV28 with TRBJ2-3; the match to TRBD2 covers 16 bases. In germline, CDR1 is MDHEN, CDR2 SYDVKM. Trimming took 7 bases from V and 1 from J; bases not matched to a gene: 8. This CDR3 spans 18 amino acids. CDR3 region: CASTLGLAGGPGTDTQYF. DNA for the CDR3: TGTGCCAGCACCTTGGGACTAGCGGGGGGGCCCGGCACAGATACGCAGTATTTT.

The rearrangement uses TRBV10-3 and TRBJ1-2; D is possibly TRBD1 (5 bases). Germline-derived CDR1 and CDR2 are ENHRY and SYGVKD. V lost 6 bases and J lost 1, with 9 bases in between. The CDR3 sequence is 13 residues long. The CDR3, as DNA: TGTGCCATCAGCGAGACAGTTAACTATGGCTACACCTTC. Residues: CAISETVNYGYTF.

The CDR3 bases are TGTGCCATCAGTGGGACAGACAGGGGGCGAGATACGCAGTATTTT. As protein: CAISGTDRGRDTQYF. The chain joins TRBV10-3 to TRBJ2-3; TRBD1 matches at 10 bases. CDR1 is ENHRY and CDR2 is SYGVKD in the germline V gene. The CDR3 totals 15 residues. With 4 bases clipped from V and 5 bases from J, the junction kept 6 bases outside the gene matches.

This clone has a single count. The V call is TRBV28, the J call TRBJ1-4; TRBD1 matches at 10 bases. This CDR3 region has 14 residues. The germline gives CDR1 MDHEN, CDR2 SYDVKM. V was pared by 6 bases and J by 8 bases, with 6 bases of the junction left unmatched. CDR3 sequence: CASSRQGAREKLFF. CDR3 in DNA: TGTGCCAGCAGCAGACAGGGGGCTCGAGAAAAACTGTTTTTT.

V and J are TRBV2 and TRBJ2-5, with D maybe TRBD2 (5 bases). V was cut by 4 bases and J by 7 bases, with 13 bases left in between. CDR1 and CDR2 from the germline V gene are SNHLY and FYNNEI. CDR3 length equals 13 residues. CDR3 sequence: CASSGARDGTQYF. In DNA, the CDR3 is TGTGCCAGCAGTGGGGCACGGGATGGGACCCAGTACTTC.

This chain connects TRBV7-8 to TRBJ2-5, with TRBD1 identical over 8 bases. From germline, CDR1 is SGHVS and CDR2 FQNEAQ. Trimming cost V 3 bases and J 5 bases; bases outside gene matches: 8. The CDR3 contains 15 residues. The CDR3, as DNA: TGTGCCAGCAGCTTGGGAACAGGGGGTCGGGAGACCCAGTACTTC. Translating gives CASSLGTGGRETQYF.

The chain uses TRBV5-1 and TRBJ2-5, with 8 bases identical to TRBD2. The CDR3 is made up of 14 amino acids. After removal of 0 bases from V and 5 bases from J, the junction contained 3 bases not matched to a gene. Germline V CDR1 and CDR2: SGHRS, YFSETQ. The CDR3 is CASSLAGGSETQYF. CDR3 DNA: TGCGCCAGCAGCTTGGCGGGGGGGTCGGAGACCCAGTACTTC.

This chain connects TRBV7-6 to TRBJ2-1, with TRBD2 as a possible D gene (6 bases). Germline V gene data show CDR1 as SGHVS and CDR2 as FNYEAQ. CDR3 length: 13 amino acids. Trimming removed 3 bases at V and 7 bases at J, with 10 bases between. The CDR3 loop is CASSLQEGNEQFF. The CDR3 DNA reads as TGTGCCAGCAGCTTGCAGGAGGGGAATGAGCAGTTCTTC.

This clone appeared a single time. The chain carries TRBV7-2 and TRBJ2-7; 7 bases line up with TRBD1. There are 13 residues in the CDR3. Germline CDR1 and CDR2: SGHTA and FQGNSA. V lost 5 bases to trimming and J lost 6 bases; unmatched junction nucleotides: 7. The DNA of the CDR3 is TGTGCCAGCAGCCAACAGGGGACGGGCGAGCAGTACTTC. Protein sequence: CASSQQGTGEQYF.

The chain employs TRBV28 and TRBJ1-5; D possibly corresponds to TRBD1 (5 bases). The CDR3 has 16 amino acids. V lost 2 bases, J lost 5 bases, and 16 bases lay in between. Germline CDR1 is MDHEN and CDR2 is SYDVKM. The chain's CDR3 is CASSLGVGGPHQPQHF. The CDR3 DNA sequence: TGTGCCAGCAGTTTAGGGGTCGGGGGACCCCATCAGCCCCAGCATTTT.

The CDR3 loop is CASSVRAGQETQYF. CDR3 nucleotide sequence: TGTGCCAGCAGCGTACGGGCAGGGCAAGAGACCCAGTACTTC. The chain carries TRBV9 and TRBJ2-5, with a possible D match to TRBD1 (5 bases). Germline values: CDR1 SGDLS, CDR2 YYNGEE. CDR3 length: 14 residues. The V gene lost 1 base and the J gene lost 2 bases, with 9 bases spanning the gap.

The CDR3 sequence: CASMEAYEQYF. CDR3 coding DNA: TGTGCCAGCATGGAGGCCTACGAGCAGTACTTC. This rearrangement joins TRBV6-6 to TRBJ2-7; D is possibly TRBD2 (5 bases). This CDR3 has 11 amino acids. Germline V gene sequence: CDR1 MNHNY, CDR2 SVGAGI (reference sequence). V lost 7 bases and J lost 2, with 6 bases in between.

This clone was picked up one time. The chain employs TRBV6-1 and TRBJ2-5; D remains ambiguous. The J call is in doubt because the DNA end fits TRBJ2-7 better. This CDR3 region has 14 residues. Germline CDR1 and CDR2: MNHNS and SASEGT. CDR3 in DNA: TGTGCCAGCCGAAAAGGTGAGGACTCCTACGAGCAGTACTTC. Translating gives CASRKGEDSYEQYF.

V usage is TRBV11-3 and J usage is TRBJ1-1; D not resolved. V gave up 6 bases and J gave up 1 base, with 9 bases separating them. Germline CDR1 reads SGHNT; CDR2 reads YENEEA. The CDR3 sequence is 13 residues long. This CDR3 reads CASSSRQNTEAFF. The CDR3 nucleotides are TGTGCCAGCAGTTCCCGACAGAACACTGAAGCTTTCTTT.

As DNA, the CDR3 is TGTGCCACCTTGCGACAGGGGGTCGGCGGGGGTGAAGCTTTCTTT. Its protein is CATLRQGVGGGEAFF. V and J are TRBV10-3 and TRBJ1-1, with 9 positions matching TRBD1. Germline trimming cut 10 bases from V and 7 bases from J; bases unmatched to any gene: 16. Germline CDR1 and CDR2: ENHRY and SYGVKD. The CDR3 is made up of 15 amino acids.